In its sample, the clone carrying this T cell receptor (beta chain) was seen a few times. Antigen: not known. This sample is drawn from a study of CD8+ T cells in alopecia areata. On the study more broadly: Affected scalp percentage set treated patients' severity scores. Study-wide points: Sharing of TCR sequences between patients (possibly for HLA-related reasons) was less clear than in mice. How baseline CD8+ expansion relates to response remains uncertain (there was one nonresponder).

Sequencing templates came from extracted RNA that was reverse transcribed into cDNA. The method was immunoSEQ multiplex PCR; TCRdb's version includes in-frame clones alone and lacks a portion of them. This table has about 180,000 clones, 53% appearing once. The sample's treatment: oral pan-JAK inhibitor, 5-10 mg twice daily. Germline CDR1 reads MNHEY; CDR2 reads SMNVEV (reference sequence). The CDR3 extends over 13 amino acids. V lost 5 bases and J 8 bases, leaving 12 bases between the germline ends. This rearrangement joins TRBV27 to TRBJ1-4, with D unclear. The sequences come from CD8+ T cells sorted from blood, collected at week 24, from a patient treated with tofacitinib. This receptor was taken from a human donor with alopecia areata. The CDR3 DNA sequence: TGTGCCAGCAGTCTAAGCCCCGGGGAAAAACTGTTTTTT. Residues: CASSLSPGEKLFF.